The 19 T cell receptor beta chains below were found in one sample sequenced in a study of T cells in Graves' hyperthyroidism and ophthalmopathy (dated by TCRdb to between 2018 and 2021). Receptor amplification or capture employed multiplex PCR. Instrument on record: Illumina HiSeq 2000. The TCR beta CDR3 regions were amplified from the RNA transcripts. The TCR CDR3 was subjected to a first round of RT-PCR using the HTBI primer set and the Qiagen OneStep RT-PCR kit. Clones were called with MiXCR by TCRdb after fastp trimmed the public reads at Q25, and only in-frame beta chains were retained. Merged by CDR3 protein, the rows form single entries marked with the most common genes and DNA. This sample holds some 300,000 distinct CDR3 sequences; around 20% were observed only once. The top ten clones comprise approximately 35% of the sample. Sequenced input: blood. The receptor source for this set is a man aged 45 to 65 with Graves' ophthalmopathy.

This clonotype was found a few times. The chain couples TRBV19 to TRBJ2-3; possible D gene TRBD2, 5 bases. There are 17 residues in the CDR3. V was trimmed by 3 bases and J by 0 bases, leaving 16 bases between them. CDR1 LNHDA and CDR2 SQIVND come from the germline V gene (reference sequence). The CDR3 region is CASSIFTRADSTDTQYF. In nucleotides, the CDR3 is TGTGCCAGTAGTATCTTCACTAGGGCGGATAGCACAGATACGCAGTATTTT.

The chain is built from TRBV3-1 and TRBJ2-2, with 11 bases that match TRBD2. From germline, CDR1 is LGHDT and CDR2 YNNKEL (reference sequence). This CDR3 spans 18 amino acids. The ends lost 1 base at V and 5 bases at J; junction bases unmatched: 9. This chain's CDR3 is CASSQGEVAGGRTGELFF. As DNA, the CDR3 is TGTGCCAGCAGCCAAGGCGAAGTAGCGGGAGGGCGAACCGGGGAGCTGTTTTTT. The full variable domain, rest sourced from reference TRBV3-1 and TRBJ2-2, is DTAVSQTPKYLVTQMGNDKSIKCEQNLGHDTMYWYKQDSKKFLKIMFSYNNKELIINETVPNRFSPKSPDKAHLNLHINSLELGDSAVYFCASSQGEVAGGRTGELFFGEGSRLTVL.

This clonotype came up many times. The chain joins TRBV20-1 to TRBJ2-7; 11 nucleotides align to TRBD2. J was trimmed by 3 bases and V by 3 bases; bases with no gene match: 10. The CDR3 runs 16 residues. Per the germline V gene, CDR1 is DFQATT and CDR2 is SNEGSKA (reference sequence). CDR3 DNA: TGCAGTGCTAGTCGCGGCACTAGCGGGAGTCGCTACGAGCAGTACTTC. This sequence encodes CSASRGTSGSRYEQYF.

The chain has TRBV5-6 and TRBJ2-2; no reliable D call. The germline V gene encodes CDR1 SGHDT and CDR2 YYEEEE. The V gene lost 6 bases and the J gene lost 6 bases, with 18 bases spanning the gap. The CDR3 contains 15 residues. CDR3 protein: CASTRGRNLAGELFF. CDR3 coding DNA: TGTGCCAGCACCCGAGGTCGGAACTTAGCCGGGGAGCTGTTTTTT. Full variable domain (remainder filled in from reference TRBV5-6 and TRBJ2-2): DAGVTQSPTHLIKTRGQQVTLRCSPKSGHDTVSWYQQALGQGPQFIFQYYEEEERQRGNFPDRFSGHQFPNYSSELNVNALLLGDSALYLCASTRGRNLAGELFFGEGSRLTVL.

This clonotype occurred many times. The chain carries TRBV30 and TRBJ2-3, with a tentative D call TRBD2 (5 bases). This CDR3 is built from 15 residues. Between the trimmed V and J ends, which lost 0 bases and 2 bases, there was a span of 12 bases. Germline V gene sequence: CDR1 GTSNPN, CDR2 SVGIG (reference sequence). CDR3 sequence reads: CAWSVTGSDTDTQYF. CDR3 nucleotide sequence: TGTGCCTGGAGTGTTACGGGAAGCGACACAGATACGCAGTATTTT.

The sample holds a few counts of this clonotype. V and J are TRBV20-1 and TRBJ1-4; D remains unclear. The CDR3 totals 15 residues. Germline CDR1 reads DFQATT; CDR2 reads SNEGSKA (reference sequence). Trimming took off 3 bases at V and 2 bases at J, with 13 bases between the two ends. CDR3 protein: CSASRPTDTNEKLFF. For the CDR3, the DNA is TGCAGTGCTAGTCGTCCCACAGACACTAATGAAAAACTGTTTTTT.

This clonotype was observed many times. The CDR3 here is CASSPDRGRTGELFF. DNA of the CDR3: TGTGCCAGCAGCCCAGACAGGGGGCGGACCGGGGAGCTGTTTTTT. The chain links TRBV7-2 to TRBJ2-2, with 10 bases that match TRBD1. CDR1 is SGHTA, CDR2 FQGNSA, per germline. J was trimmed by 5 bases and V by 5 bases; bases with no gene match: 5. The CDR3 contains 15 residues.

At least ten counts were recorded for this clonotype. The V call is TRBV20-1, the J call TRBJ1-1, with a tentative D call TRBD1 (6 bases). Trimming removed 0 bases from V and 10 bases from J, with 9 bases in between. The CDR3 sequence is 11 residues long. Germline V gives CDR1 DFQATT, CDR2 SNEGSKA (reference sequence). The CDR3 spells CSARDNRVAFF. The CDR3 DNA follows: TGCAGTGCTAGAGACAACAGGGTAGCTTTCTTT.

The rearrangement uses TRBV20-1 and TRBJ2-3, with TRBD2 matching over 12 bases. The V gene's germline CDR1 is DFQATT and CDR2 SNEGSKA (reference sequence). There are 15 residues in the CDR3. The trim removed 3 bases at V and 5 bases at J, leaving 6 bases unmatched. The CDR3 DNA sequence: TGCAGTGCTAGGTACCTAGCGGGAGGGCGAGATACGCAGTATTTT. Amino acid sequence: CSARYLAGGRDTQYF.

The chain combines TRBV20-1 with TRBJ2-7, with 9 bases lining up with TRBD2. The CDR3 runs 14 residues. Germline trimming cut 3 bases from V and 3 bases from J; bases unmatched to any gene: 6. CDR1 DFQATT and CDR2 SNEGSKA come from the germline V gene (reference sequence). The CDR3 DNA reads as TGCAGTGCTAGCCAGACTAGCGGTCACTACGAGCAGTACTTC. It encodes CSASQTSGHYEQYF.

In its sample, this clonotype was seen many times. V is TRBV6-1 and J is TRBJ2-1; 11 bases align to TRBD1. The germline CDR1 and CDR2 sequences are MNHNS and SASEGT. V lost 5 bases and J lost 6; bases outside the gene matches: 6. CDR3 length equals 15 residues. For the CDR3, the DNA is TGTGCCAGCAGTTCCCAGGACAGGGGGCTCAATGAGCAGTTCTTC. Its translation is CASSSQDRGLNEQFF.

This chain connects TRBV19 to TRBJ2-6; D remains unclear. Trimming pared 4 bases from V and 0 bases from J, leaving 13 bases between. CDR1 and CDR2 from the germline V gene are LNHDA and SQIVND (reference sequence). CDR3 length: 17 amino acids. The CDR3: CASSNGIALSGANVLTF. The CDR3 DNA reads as TGTGCCAGTAGTAATGGGATAGCTCTCTCTGGGGCCAACGTCCTGACTTTC.

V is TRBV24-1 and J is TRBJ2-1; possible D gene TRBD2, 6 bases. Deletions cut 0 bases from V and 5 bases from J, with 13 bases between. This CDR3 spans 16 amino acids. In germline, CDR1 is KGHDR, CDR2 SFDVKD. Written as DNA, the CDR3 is TGTGCCACCAGTGATTTGGGGGGACTGGAAAACAATGAGCAGTTCTTC. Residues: CATSDLGGLENNEQFF.

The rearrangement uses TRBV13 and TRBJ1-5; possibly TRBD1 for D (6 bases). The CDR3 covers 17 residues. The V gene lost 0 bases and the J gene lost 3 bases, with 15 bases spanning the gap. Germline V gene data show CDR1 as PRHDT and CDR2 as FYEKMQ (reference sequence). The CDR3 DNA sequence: TGTGCCAGCAGCTTAGGGGCGGGGCACAGGGACAATCAGCCCCAGCATTTT. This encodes CASSLGAGHRDNQPQHF.

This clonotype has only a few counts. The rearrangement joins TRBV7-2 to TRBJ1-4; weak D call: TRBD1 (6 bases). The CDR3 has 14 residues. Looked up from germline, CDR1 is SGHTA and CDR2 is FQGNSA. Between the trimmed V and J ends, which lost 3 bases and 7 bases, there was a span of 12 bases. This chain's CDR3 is CASSFTGFGEKLFF. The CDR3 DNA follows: TGTGCCAGCAGCTTTACAGGGTTCGGTGAAAAACTGTTTTTT.

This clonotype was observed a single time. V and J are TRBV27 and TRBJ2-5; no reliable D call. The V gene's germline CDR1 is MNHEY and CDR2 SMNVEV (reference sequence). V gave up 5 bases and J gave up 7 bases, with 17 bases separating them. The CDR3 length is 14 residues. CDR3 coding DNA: TGTGCCAGCAGTCCCGAAGGCCTCAGAGGGACCCAGTACTTC. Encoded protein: CASSPEGLRGTQYF.

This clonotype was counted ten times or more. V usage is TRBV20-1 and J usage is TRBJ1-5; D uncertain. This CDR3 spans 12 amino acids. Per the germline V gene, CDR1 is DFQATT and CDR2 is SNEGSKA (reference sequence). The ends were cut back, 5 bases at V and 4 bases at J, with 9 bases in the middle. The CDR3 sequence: CSAYGGNQPQHF. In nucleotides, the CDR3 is TGCAGTGCTTATGGAGGAAATCAGCCCCAGCATTTT.

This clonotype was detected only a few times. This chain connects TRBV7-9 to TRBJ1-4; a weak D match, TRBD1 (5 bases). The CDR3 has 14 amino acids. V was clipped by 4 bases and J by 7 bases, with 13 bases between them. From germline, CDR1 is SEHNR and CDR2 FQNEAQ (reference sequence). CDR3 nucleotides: TGTGCCAGCAGCTCGAAGCGGGGCGGTGAAAAACTGTTTTTT. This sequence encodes CASSSKRGGEKLFF.

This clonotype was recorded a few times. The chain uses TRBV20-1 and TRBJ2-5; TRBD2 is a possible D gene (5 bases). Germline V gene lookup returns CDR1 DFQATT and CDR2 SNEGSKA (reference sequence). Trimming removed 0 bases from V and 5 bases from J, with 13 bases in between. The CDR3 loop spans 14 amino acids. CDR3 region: CSAREFLGVETQYF. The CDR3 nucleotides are TGCAGTGCTAGAGAGTTTTTGGGAGTGGAGACCCAGTACTTC.